The clone carrying this T cell receptor beta chain was found many times. Antigen specificity is unknown. Transcripts of RNA were the source for amplifying TCR beta CDR3 regions. HTBI primers were used in a first-round RT-PCR, which preceded a second-round multiplex PCR. TCRdb fed the multiplex PCR reads into MiXCR, producing one record per CDR3 protein. The table records 150,000 to 200,000 distinct CDR3 sequences, around 39% of them present only once. The sample originates from a study of Graves' ophthalmopathy and Graves' hyperthyroidism. Turning to the study itself: At the time of initial diagnosis and before any treatment, peripheral blood was collected. General study results and limits: As the model predicted ophthalmopathy progression, it achieved a sensitivity of roughly 69% and a specificity of roughly 73%.

Isolation of PBMCs was performed using roughly 10 ml of fresh peripheral blood. Germline V lookup: CDR1 MNHEY, CDR2 SMNVEV (reference sequence). The length of the CDR3 is 13 residues. V shed 9 bases and J 2 bases; nucleotides not matched to a gene: 7. This receptor was taken from a man aged 25-45 years with Graves' ophthalmopathy. The sample comprised peripheral blood. This sequence joins TRBV27 and TRBJ2-7, with 7 bases aligning to TRBD2. The DNA for the CDR3 is TGTGCCAGTCTTGGGAGGGCACCCTACGAGCAGTACTTC. This gives the protein CASLGRAPYEQYF.